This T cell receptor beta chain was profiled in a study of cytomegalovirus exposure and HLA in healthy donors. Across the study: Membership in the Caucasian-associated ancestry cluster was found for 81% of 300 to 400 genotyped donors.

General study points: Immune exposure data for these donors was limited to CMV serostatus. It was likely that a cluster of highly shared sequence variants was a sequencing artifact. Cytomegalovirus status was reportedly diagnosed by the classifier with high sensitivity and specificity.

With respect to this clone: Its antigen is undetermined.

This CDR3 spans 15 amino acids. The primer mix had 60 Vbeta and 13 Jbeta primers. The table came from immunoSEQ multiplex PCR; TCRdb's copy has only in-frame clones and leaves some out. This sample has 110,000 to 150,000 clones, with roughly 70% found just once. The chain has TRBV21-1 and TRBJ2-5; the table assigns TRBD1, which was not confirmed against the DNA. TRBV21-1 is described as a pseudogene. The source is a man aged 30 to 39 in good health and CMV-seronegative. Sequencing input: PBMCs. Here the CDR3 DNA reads TGTGCCAGCAGCATCCGGGACAGGGGTCAAGAGACCCAGTACTTC. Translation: CASSIRDRGQETQYF.